Given below is one T cell receptor beta chain in context. What it binds is not known. The CDR3 loop spans 16 amino acids. The ends lost 1 base at V and 9 bases at J; junction bases unmatched: 7. CDR1 is MNHNS, CDR2 SASEGT, per germline. This entry is derived from a study of OX40 agonist ivuxolimab in advanced cancers. Only in-frame clones appear in the TCRdb table, and some are missing; sequencing was by immunoSEQ multiplex PCR. This sample has 72,000 or so clones, with 85% to 90% found just once. Findings of the study overall: In the 0.1-3.0 mg/kg groups, partial responders showed among the lowest expansion. CD4+ and CD8+ blood T cells expanded clonally by week 6 at 0.1 to 3.0 mg/kg.

Blood was sampled at baseline, cycle 4 day 1, and cycle 7 day 1. The TCR originated in an adult with an advanced solid tumor such as melanoma, head and neck, liver or kidney cancer. This rearrangement joins TRBV6-1 to TRBJ2-1, with 12 bases matching TRBD2. The sample consisted of CD4+ or CD8+ T cells sorted from blood, taken in a trial of the OX40 agonist ivuxolimab. The CDR3 region has the DNA TGTGCCAGCAGTGAAGGCCGACTAGCGGGGGCCAGTGAGCAGTTCTTC. It yields the protein CASSEGRLAGASEQFF.